The sequence of this TCR beta chain was determined in a study of CD8 T cells in ankylosing spondylitis. Findings and limits, study-wide: Earlier work had already found some motif variants in reactive arthritis synovial fluid and blood. Several highly homologous variants made up a TCR beta motif, and this motif appeared characteristic of ankylosing spondylitis blood. Reported data indicate significant enrichment of disease-linked clones within matched ankylosing spondylitis synovial fluid.

TCR beta libraries were made by quantitative 5'-RACE with molecular barcodes. MiXCR, run by TCRdb on the 5' RACE reads, gives a single entry per CDR3 protein. Among fewer than 250,000 distinct CDR3 sequences listed, 10% were seen once. This clonotype was observed at least ten times. Its antigen is unknown. The CDR3 extends over 14 amino acids. The germline gives CDR1 DFQATT, CDR2 SNEGSKA (reference sequence). This sequence joins TRBV20-1 and TRBJ1-1; 9 positions match TRBD1. The receptor comes from a male donor with ankylosing spondylitis or in good health (not recorded which). Material: blood, either unsorted or a sorted T cell fraction (not recorded which). CDR3 DNA sequence: TGCGGCCTAGTGGCGGGACAGGGAGGGACTGAAGCTTTCTTT. It yields the protein CGLVAGQGGTEAFF.